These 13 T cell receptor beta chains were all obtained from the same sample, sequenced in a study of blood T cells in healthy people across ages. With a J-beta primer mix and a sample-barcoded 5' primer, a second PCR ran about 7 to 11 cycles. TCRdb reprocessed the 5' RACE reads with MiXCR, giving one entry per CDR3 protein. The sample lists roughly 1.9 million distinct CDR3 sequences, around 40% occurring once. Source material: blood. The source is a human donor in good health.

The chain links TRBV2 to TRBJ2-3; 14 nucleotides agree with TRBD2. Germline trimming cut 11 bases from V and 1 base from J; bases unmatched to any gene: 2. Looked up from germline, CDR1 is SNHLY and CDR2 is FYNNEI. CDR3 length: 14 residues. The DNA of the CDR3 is TGTGCCGGGGGACTAGCGGGGGGCACAGATACGCAGTATTTT. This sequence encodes CAGGLAGGTDTQYF.

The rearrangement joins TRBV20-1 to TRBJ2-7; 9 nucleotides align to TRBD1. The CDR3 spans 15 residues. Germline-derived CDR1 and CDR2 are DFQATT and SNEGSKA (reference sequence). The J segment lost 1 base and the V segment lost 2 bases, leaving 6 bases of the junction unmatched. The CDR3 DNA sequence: TGCAGTGCTAGAAAGGGACAGGGCCGATCCTACGAGCAGTACTTC. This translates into CSARKGQGRSYEQYF.

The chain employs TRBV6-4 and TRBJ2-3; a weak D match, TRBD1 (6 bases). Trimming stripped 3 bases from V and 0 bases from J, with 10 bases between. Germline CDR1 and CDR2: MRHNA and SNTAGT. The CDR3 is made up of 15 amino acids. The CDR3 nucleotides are TGTGCCAGCAGTGAGACAGGTATTAGCACAGATACGCAGTATTTT. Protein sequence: CASSETGISTDTQYF.

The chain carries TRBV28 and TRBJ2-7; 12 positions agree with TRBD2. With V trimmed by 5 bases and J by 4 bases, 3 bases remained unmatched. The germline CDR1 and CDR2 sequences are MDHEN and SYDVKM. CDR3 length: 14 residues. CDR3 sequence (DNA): TGTGCCAGCAGTGGACTAGCGGGGCGGTACGAGCAGTACTTC. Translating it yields CASSGLAGRYEQYF.

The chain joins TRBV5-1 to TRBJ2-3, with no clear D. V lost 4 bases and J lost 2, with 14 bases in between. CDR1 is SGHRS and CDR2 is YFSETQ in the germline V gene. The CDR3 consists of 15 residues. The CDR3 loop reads CASSLGDFNTDTQYF. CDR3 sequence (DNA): TGCGCCAGCAGCCTTGGAGATTTTAACACAGATACGCAGTATTTT.

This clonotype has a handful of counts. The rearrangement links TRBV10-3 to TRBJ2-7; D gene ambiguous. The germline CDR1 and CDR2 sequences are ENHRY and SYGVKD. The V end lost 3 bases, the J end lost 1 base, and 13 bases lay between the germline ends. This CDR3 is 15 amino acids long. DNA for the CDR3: TGTGCCATCAGTGATATGACACCTTATTCCTACGAGCAGTACTTC. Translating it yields CAISDMTPYSYEQYF.

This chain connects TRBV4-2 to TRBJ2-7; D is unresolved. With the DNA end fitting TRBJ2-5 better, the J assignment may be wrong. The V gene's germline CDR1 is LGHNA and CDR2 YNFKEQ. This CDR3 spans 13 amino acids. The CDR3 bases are TGTGCCAGCAGCCGAGAGAGACGCGAGACCCAGTACTTC. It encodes CASSRERRETQYF.

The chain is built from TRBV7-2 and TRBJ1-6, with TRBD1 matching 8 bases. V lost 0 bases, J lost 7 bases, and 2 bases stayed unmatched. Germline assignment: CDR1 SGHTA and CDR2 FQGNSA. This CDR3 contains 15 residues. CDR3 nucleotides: TGTGCCAGCAGCTTAGCAGGACAGGGAAATTCACCCCTCCACTTT. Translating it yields CASSLAGQGNSPLHF. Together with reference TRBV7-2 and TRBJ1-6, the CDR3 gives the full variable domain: GAGVSQSPSNKVTEKGKDVELRCDPISGHTALYWYRQSLGQGLEFLIYFQGNSAPDKSGLPSDRFSAERTGGSVSTLTIQRTQQEDSAVYLCASSLAGQGNSPLHFGNGTRLTVT.

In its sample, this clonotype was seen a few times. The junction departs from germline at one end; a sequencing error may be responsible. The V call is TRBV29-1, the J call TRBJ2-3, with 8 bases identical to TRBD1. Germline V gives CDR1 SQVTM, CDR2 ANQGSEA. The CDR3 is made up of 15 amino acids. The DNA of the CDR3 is TGCAGTGTTGGTCCGGACAGGGTGTCCACAGATACGCAGTATTTT. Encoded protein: CSVGPDRVSTDTQYF.

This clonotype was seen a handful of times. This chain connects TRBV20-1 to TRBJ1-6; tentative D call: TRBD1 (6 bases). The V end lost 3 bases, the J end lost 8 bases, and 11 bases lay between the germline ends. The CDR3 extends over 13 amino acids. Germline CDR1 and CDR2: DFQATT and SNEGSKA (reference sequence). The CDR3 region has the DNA TGCAGTGCTAGGGGACAATGGGATTCACCCCTCCACTTT. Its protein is CSARGQWDSPLHF.

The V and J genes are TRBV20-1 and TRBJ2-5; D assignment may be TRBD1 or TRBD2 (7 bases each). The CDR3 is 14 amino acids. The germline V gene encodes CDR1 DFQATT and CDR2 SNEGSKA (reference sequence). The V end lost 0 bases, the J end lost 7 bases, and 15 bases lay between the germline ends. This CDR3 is CSARDGRGPGTQYF. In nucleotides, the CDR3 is TGCAGTGCTAGAGATGGGAGGGGGCCCGGGACCCAGTACTTC.

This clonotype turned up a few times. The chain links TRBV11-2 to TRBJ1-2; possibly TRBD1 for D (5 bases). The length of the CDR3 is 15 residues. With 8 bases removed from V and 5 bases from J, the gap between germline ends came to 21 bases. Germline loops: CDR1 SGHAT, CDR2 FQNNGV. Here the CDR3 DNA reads TGTGCCAGCGGGGGGGGACCGGAAGGGCGGTATGGCTACACCTTC. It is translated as CASGGGPEGRYGYTF.

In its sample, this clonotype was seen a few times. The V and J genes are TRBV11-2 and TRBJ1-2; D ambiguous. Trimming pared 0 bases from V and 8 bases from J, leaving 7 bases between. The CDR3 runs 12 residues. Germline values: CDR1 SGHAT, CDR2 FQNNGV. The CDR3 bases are TGTGCCAGCAGCTTAGAGACGCGGGGCTACACCTTC. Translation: CASSLETRGYTF. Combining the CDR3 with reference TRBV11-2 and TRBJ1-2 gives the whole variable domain EAGVAQSPRYKIIEKRQSVAFWCNPISGHATLYWYQQILGQGPKLLIQFQNNGVVDDSQLPKDRFSAERLKGVDSTLKIQPAKLEDSAVYLCASSLETRGYTFGSGTRLTVV.